These T cell receptor beta chains were read from a single sample in a study of T cell changes during pregnancy in multiple sclerosis. Profiling relied on immunoSEQ multiplex PCR, and the TCRdb table lists in-frame clones only, not all of them. The repertoire holds about 100,000 clones, with about 94% as singletons. Sequenced material: peripheral blood, taken before pregnancy. The receptors originated from a female donor with multiple sclerosis, enrolled in a pregnancy study. Each CDR3 is given with its conserved first and last residue. Fields, in order: J gene, D gene, V gene, clone size, CDR3 protein. D genes are given only for firm matches. Clone size is given for some rows only: seen once, a few or many times, or a class if the clone is expanded.

J gene: TRBJ2-7; D gene: TRBD2; V gene: TRBV28; clone size: -; CDR3 protein: CASSHSGAHSYEQYF
J gene: TRBJ2-7; D gene: TRBD1; V gene: TRBV2; clone size: -; CDR3 protein: CASRTIGQAYEQYF
J gene: TRBJ1-3; D gene: -; V gene: TRBV4-3; clone size: -; CDR3 protein: CASSQGSGFGSGNTIYF
J gene: TRBJ2-7; D gene: TRBD2; V gene: TRBV15; clone size: -; CDR3 protein: CATSTVTSGSTDEQYF
J gene: TRBJ1-2; D gene: TRBD1; V gene: TRBV29-1; clone size: -; CDR3 protein: CSVRTGTGANYGYTF
J gene: TRBJ1-4; D gene: TRBD1; V gene: TRBV5-4; clone size: -; CDR3 protein: CASSSPGGATEKLFF
J gene: TRBJ2-7; D gene: -; V gene: TRBV28; clone size: -; CDR3 protein: CASSLGRARYYEQYF
J gene: TRBJ2-7; D gene: TRBD2; V gene: TRBV5-1; clone size: -; CDR3 protein: CASSPGLAGGQEQYF
J gene: TRBJ2-7; D gene: TRBD2; V gene: TRBV4-3; clone size: -; CDR3 protein: CASSQGGWTSESSYEQYF
J gene: TRBJ2-5; D gene: TRBD1; V gene: TRBV5-1; clone size: -; CDR3 protein: CASSLEGGRGETQYF
J gene: TRBJ2-7; D gene: TRBD1; V gene: TRBV5-1; clone size: once; CDR3 protein: CASSLAGDRGLGEQYF
J gene: TRBJ2-1; D gene: TRBD1; V gene: TRBV15; clone size: -; CDR3 protein: CATSRRDRAGNEQFF
J gene: TRBJ1-3; D gene: -; V gene: TRBV30; clone size: -; CDR3 protein: CAWSRGGSGNTIYF
J gene: TRBJ2-1; D gene: -; V gene: TRBV27; clone size: -; CDR3 protein: CASSPLNNEQFF
J gene: TRBJ2-6; D gene: TRBD1; V gene: TRBV6-5; clone size: -; CDR3 protein: CASSSLTGSGANVLTF
J gene: TRBJ2-3; D gene: -; V gene: TRBV4-1; clone size: -; CDR3 protein: CASSTVGGDTDTQYF
J gene: TRBJ2-1; D gene: TRBD1; V gene: TRBV4-1; clone size: -; CDR3 protein: CASSQPTGSSYNEQFF
J gene: TRBJ1-5; D gene: -; V gene: TRBV7-9; clone size: few; CDR3 protein: CASSLGGTQPQHF
J gene: TRBJ1-2; D gene: -; V gene: TRBV28; clone size: -; CDR3 protein: CASSTLTAGLNYGYTF
J gene: TRBJ2-7; D gene: TRBD2; V gene: TRBV5-4; clone size: -; CDR3 protein: CASSLSPSGRGEQYF
J gene: TRBJ2-7; D gene: -; V gene: TRBV11-2; clone size: -; CDR3 protein: CASSSLAGNEQYF
J gene: TRBJ1-1; D gene: -; V gene: TRBV7-9; clone size: once; CDR3 protein: CASSLDGGNTEAFF
J gene: TRBJ2-5; D gene: TRBD1; V gene: TRBV27; clone size: -; CDR3 protein: CASSGLLGTGEETQYF
J gene: TRBJ2-7; D gene: TRBD2; V gene: TRBV7-3; clone size: -; CDR3 protein: CASSPSPGTSGSYEQYF
J gene: TRBJ2-1; D gene: -; V gene: TRBV29-1; clone size: -; CDR3 protein: CSVDSVASYNEQFF
J gene: TRBJ2-3; D gene: TRBD1; V gene: TRBV5-6; clone size: -; CDR3 protein: CASSTTRDRVRGTDTQYF
J gene: TRBJ2-2; D gene: -; V gene: TRBV5-1; clone size: -; CDR3 protein: CASSQWGQSSTGELFF
J gene: TRBJ2-2; D gene: -; V gene: TRBV6-5; clone size: -; CDR3 protein: CASSYGALNTGELFF
J gene: TRBJ2-7; D gene: -; V gene: TRBV5-4; clone size: once; CDR3 protein: CASSSGQSLYEQYF
J gene: TRBJ2-7; D gene: TRBD2; V gene: TRBV9; clone size: -; CDR3 protein: CASSVGASGSSEQYF
J gene: TRBJ2-7; D gene: -; V gene: TRBV19; clone size: -; CDR3 protein: CASSPGGYSYEQYF
J gene: TRBJ2-1; D gene: TRBD2; V gene: TRBV13; clone size: -; CDR3 protein: CASSFGTSGNNEQFF
J gene: TRBJ1-2; D gene: -; V gene: TRBV2; clone size: once; CDR3 protein: CASSVQGNYGYTF
J gene: TRBJ2-1; D gene: -; V gene: TRBV4-3; clone size: -; CDR3 protein: CASSQERTRYNEQFF
J gene: TRBJ1-1; D gene: -; V gene: TRBV9; clone size: -; CDR3 protein: CASSVEGMNTEAFF
J gene: TRBJ2-1; D gene: TRBD2; V gene: TRBV10-3; clone size: -; CDR3 protein: CATTPLAGGENEQFF
J gene: TRBJ2-7; D gene: -; V gene: TRBV28; clone size: -; CDR3 protein: CASGTGEGYEQYF
J gene: TRBJ2-5; D gene: TRBD1; V gene: TRBV14; clone size: -; CDR3 protein: CASSQGTGLETQYF
J gene: TRBJ2-5; D gene: -; V gene: TRBV11-2; clone size: -; CDR3 protein: CASSLVPGLRTETQYF
J gene: TRBJ2-7; D gene: -; V gene: TRBV9; clone size: -; CDR3 protein: CASSVGGRSSYEQYF
J gene: TRBJ1-4; D gene: -; V gene: TRBV5-4; clone size: -; CDR3 protein: CASSQGRRGDEKLFF
J gene: TRBJ2-3; D gene: TRBD1; V gene: TRBV6-1; clone size: -; CDR3 protein: CASSVGTGETDTQYF
J gene: TRBJ2-7; D gene: TRBD1; V gene: TRBV2; clone size: -; CDR3 protein: CASRDLTGRSYEQYF
J gene: TRBJ1-2; D gene: -; V gene: TRBV4-1; clone size: -; CDR3 protein: CASSQLVLSNYGYTF
J gene: TRBJ2-2; D gene: -; V gene: TRBV10-3; clone size: -; CDR3 protein: CAISGGAGGHTGELFF
J gene: TRBJ2-2; D gene: -; V gene: TRBV7-2; clone size: -; CDR3 protein: CASSLAGAFTGELFF
J gene: TRBJ2-1; D gene: -; V gene: TRBV27; clone size: -; CDR3 protein: CASRKGNNEQFF